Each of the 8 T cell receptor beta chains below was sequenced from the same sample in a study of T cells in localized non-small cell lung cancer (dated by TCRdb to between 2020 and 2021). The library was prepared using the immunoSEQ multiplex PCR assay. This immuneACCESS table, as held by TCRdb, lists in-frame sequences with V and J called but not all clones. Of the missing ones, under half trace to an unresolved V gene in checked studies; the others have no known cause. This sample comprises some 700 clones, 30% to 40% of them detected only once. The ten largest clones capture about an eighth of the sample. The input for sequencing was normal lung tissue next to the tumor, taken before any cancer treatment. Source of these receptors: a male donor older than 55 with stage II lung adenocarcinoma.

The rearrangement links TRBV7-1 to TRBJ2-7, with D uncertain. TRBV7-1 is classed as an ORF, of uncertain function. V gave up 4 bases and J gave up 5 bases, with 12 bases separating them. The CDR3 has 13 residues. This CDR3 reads CASSLVVGDEQYF. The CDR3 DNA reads TGTGCCAGCAGCTTAGTTGTTGGCGACGAGCAGTACTTC.

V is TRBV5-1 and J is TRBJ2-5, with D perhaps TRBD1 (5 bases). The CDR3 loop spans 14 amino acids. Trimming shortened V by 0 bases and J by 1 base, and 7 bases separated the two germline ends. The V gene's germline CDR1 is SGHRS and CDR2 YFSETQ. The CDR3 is CASSLVGLQETQYF. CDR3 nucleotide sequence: TGCGCCAGCAGCTTGGTGGGGCTCCAAGAGACCCAGTACTTC.

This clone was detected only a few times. The CDR3 DNA reads TGTGCCATCAGTGATATGGGGGATCAGCCCCAGCATTTT. Translation gives CAISDMGDQPQHF. V and J are TRBV10-3 and TRBJ1-5, with D possibly TRBD1 on 5 matching bases. The CDR3 loop spans 13 amino acids. The germline gives CDR1 ENHRY, CDR2 SYGVKD. V was pared by 3 bases and J by 5 bases, with 8 bases between.

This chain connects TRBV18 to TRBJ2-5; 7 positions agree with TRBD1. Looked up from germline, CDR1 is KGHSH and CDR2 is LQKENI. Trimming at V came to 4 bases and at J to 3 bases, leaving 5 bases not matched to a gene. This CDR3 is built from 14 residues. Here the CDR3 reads CASSRSGGKETQYF. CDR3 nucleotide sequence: TGTGCCAGCTCACGCTCAGGGGGTAAAGAGACCCAGTACTTC.

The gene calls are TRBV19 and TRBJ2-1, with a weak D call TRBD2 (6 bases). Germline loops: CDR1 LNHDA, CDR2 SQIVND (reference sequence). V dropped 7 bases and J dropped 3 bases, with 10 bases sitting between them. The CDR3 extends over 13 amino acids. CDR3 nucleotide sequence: TGTGCCAGTATGCCTAGCGACTACAATGAGCAGTTCTTC. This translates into CASMPSDYNEQFF.

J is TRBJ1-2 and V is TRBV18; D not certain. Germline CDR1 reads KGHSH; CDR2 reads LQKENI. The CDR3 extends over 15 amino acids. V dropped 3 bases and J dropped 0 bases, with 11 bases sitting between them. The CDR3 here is CASSPTISPNYGYTF. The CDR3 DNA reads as TGTGCCAGCTCACCGACAATCTCCCCTAACTATGGCTACACCTTC.

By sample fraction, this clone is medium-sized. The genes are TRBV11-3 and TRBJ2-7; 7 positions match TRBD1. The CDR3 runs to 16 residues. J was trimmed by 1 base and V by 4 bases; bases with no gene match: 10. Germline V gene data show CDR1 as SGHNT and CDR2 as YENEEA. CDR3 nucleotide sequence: TGTGCCAGCAGCTATGCCGCTAACAGGGGATCCTACGAGCAGTACTTC. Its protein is CASSYAANRGSYEQYF.

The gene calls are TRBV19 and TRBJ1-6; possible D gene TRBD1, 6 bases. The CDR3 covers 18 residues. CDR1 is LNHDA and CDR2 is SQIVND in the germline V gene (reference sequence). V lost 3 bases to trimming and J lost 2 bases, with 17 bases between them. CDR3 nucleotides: TGTGCCAGTAGTATGTCCGGGACGGGACAAGCCTATAATTCACCCCTCCACTTT. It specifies CASSMSGTGQAYNSPLHF.